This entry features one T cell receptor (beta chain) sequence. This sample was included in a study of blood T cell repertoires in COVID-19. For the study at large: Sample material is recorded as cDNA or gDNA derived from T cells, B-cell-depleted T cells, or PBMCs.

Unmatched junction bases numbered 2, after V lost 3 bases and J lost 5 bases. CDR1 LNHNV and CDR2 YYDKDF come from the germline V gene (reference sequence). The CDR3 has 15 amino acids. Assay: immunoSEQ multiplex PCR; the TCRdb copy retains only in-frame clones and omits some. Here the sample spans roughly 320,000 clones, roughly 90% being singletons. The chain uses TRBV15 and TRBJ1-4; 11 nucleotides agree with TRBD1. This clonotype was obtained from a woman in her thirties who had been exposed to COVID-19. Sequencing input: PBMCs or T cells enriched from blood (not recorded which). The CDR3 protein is CATSSGTGGNEKLFF. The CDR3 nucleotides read TGTGCCACCAGCAGTGGGACAGGGGGAAATGAAAAACTGTTTTTT.